This T cell receptor beta chain was recorded in a study of blood T cell repertoires in COVID-19. Losses at the gene ends were 3 bases for V and 6 bases for J; bases not matched to a gene: 9. This CDR3 region has 16 residues. CDR1 is PRHDT, CDR2 FYEKMQ, per germline (reference sequence). TCRdb's table, derived via immunoSEQ multiplex PCR, lists solely in-frame clones and lacks some. The data show tens of thousands of clones, approximately 83% seen once. Sequencing used peripheral blood. The chain couples TRBV13 to TRBJ2-1; 9 nucleotides match TRBD1. The TCR was taken from a human donor in a cohort sampled during active COVID-19. CDR3 region: CASSLVPGQGINEQFF. The CDR3 coding sequence is TGTGCCAGCAGCTTGGTTCCTGGACAGGGGATCAATGAGCAGTTCTTC. Full variable domain (missing parts from reference TRBV13 and TRBJ2-1): AAGVIQSPRHLIKEKRETATLKCYPIPRHDTVYWYQQGPGQDPQFLISFYEKMQSDKGSIPDRFSAQQFSDYHSELNMSSLELGDSALYFCASSLVPGQGINEQFFGPGTRLTVL.